Presented here are 31 T cell receptor beta chains from one specimen sequenced in a study of T cell responses to AZD1222 COVID-19 vaccine. Profiling relied on immunoSEQ multiplex PCR, and the TCRdb table lists in-frame clones only, not all of them. The data show about 83,000 clones, with approximately 90% seen just once and 4.5% held by the top ten. The sequences come from peripheral blood, collected on day 0 of MenACWY control vaccination. Receptors originate from an adult in good health.

The chain couples TRBV9 to TRBJ2-5, with D unresolved. Germline V gene sequence: CDR1 SGDLS, CDR2 YYNGEE. This CDR3 has 13 amino acids. V was pared by 0 bases and J by 2 bases, with 5 bases between. The CDR3 DNA reads TGTGCCAGCAGCGTAGTAGGGCAAGAGACCCAGTACTTC. Residues: CASSVVGQETQYF.

The chain couples TRBV29-1 to TRBJ1-2; TRBD1 matches 9 bases. Germline loops: CDR1 SQVTM, CDR2 ANQGSEA. The CDR3 consists of 13 residues. The V segment lost 6 bases and the J segment 3 bases; nucleotides outside the gene matches: 5. The CDR3 here is CSVLRTGDYGYTF. CDR3 nucleotide sequence: TGCAGCGTCCTCCGGACAGGGGACTATGGCTACACCTTC.

J is TRBJ2-7 and V is TRBV4-1; 8 nucleotides agree with TRBD2. Germline loops: CDR1 MGHRA, CDR2 YSYEKL. The CDR3 extends over 15 amino acids. Germline trimming cut 3 bases from V and 7 bases from J; bases unmatched to any gene: 11. This CDR3 is CASSQGLAGGWEQYF. Written as DNA, the CDR3 is TGCGCCAGCAGCCAGGGGTTGGCGGGAGGATGGGAGCAGTACTTC.

V gene TRBV6-1 combines with J gene TRBJ1-2; D unresolved. From germline, CDR1 is MNHNS and CDR2 SASEGT. V was pared by 1 base and J by 5 bases, with 11 bases between. CDR3 length equals 14 residues. DNA for the CDR3: TGTGCCAGCAGTGAAGTTGACGGATTATATGGCTACACCTTC. Its translation: CASSEVDGLYGYTF.

This clone occurred once. This chain joins TRBV27 and TRBJ1-4; weak D call: TRBD1 (6 bases). The V and J ends lost 3 bases and 12 bases respectively, with 14 bases between them. Germline CDR1 and CDR2: MNHEY and SMNVEV (reference sequence). The CDR3 covers 13 residues. CDR3 nucleotide sequence: TGTGCCAGCAGTTTCAGGGGTCTCGGCCAACTGTTTTTT. This gives the protein CASSFRGLGQLFF. Together with reference TRBV27 and TRBJ1-4, the CDR3 gives the full variable domain: EAQVTQNPRYLITVTGKKLTVTCSQNMNHEYMSWYRQDPGLGLRQIYYSMNVEVTDKGDVPEGYKVSRKEKRNFPLILESPSPNQTSLYFCASSFRGLGQLFFGSGTQLSVL.

The V and J genes are TRBV6-6 and TRBJ2-2; D is undetermined. V gave up 5 bases and J gave up 5 bases, with 3 bases separating them. The CDR3 is 11 residues long. CDR1 is MNHNY, CDR2 SVGAGI, per germline (reference sequence). The CDR3 sequence: CASSQTGELFF. The CDR3 DNA sequence: TGTGCCAGCAGTCAGACCGGGGAGCTGTTTTTT.

The DNA for the CDR3 is TGTGCCAGCAGGACCGGGACAGCCGGAAACACCATATATTTT. Translated, it gives CASRTGTAGNTIYF. This sequence joins TRBV2 and TRBJ1-3, with TRBD1 matching 7 bases. V trimming: 6 bases; J trimming: 4 bases; junction bases outside the gene matches: 6. CDR3 length: 14 amino acids. The germline V gene has CDR1 SNHLY and CDR2 FYNNEI.

The rearrangement uses TRBV5-6 and TRBJ2-5, with 10 nucleotides matching TRBD1. Germline V gives CDR1 SGHDT, CDR2 YYEEEE. The CDR3 sequence is 13 residues long. Trimming removed 7 bases from V and 5 bases from J; junction bases left unmatched: 5. CDR3 nucleotides: TGTGCCAGCCGGGACAGGGGCGAGGAGACCCAGTACTTC. It encodes CASRDRGEETQYF.

Details on this clone: Other DNA sequences in this sample translate to the same CDR3. This chain joins TRBV19 and TRBJ1-1; maybe TRBD1 (5 bases). Trimming took off 1 base at V and 3 bases at J, with 6 bases between the two ends. Germline lookup yields CDR1 LNHDA and CDR2 SQIVND (reference sequence). This CDR3 region has 13 residues. This CDR3 is CASSIGGDTEAFF. DNA for the CDR3: TGTGCCAGTAGTATAGGAGGGGACACTGAAGCTTTCTTT.

The count of this clone is one. J is TRBJ1-5 and V is TRBV2; perhaps TRBD1 as D (5 bases). In germline, CDR1 is SNHLY, CDR2 FYNNEI. V was pared by 8 bases and J by 6 bases, with 17 bases between. The CDR3 covers 14 residues. CDR3 nucleotide sequence: TGTGCCAGCCGATTGGGTGGGGGATTTCAGCCCCAGCATTTT. Protein sequence: CASRLGGGFQPQHF.

The V and J genes are TRBV7-2 and TRBJ2-6; the D gene is possibly TRBD2 (5 bases). The CDR3 spans 18 residues. From germline, CDR1 is SGHTA and CDR2 FQGNSA. V lost 6 bases and J lost 1, with 19 bases in between. The CDR3 loop reads CASRGTGPDFSGANVLTF. CDR3 bases: TGTGCCAGCAGGGGAACCGGGCCGGACTTTTCTGGGGCCAACGTCCTGACTTTC.

The chain uses TRBV7-2 and TRBJ2-1, with D possibly matching TRBD1 (6 bases). Trimming stripped 5 bases from V and 7 bases from J, with 18 bases between. There are 15 residues in the CDR3. The germline CDR1 and CDR2 sequences are SGHTA and FQGNSA. The CDR3 DNA sequence: TGTGCCAGCAGCACCCCGGGACACCCCAGGAATGAGCAGTTCTTC. The encoded protein is CASSTPGHPRNEQFF.

The V call is TRBV5-8, the J call TRBJ2-1, with TRBD2 matching 8 bases. Trimming took 2 bases from V and 2 from J; bases not matched to a gene: 3. The germline CDR1 and CDR2 sequences are SGHTS and YDEGEE. The length of the CDR3 is 15 residues. This CDR3 reads CASSLGLATYNEQFF. Here the CDR3 DNA reads TGTGCCAGCAGCTTAGGACTAGCTACCTACAATGAGCAGTTCTTC.

This CDR3 reads CASSGQGASLAFF. Here the CDR3 DNA reads TGTGCCAGCAGTGGACAGGGGGCGTCTTTGGCTTTCTTT. The rearrangement links TRBV12-3 or TRBV12-4 to TRBJ1-1; TRBD1 aligns across 11 bases. V shed 5 bases and J 11 bases; nucleotides not matched to a gene: 7. This CDR3 has 13 residues.

The rearrangement links TRBV12-3 or TRBV12-4 to TRBJ2-1, with no clear D. There are 11 residues in the CDR3. V was clipped by 6 bases and J by 9 bases, with 9 bases between them. The DNA of the CDR3 is TGTGCCAGCAGCCGTTTGGGTGAGCAGTTCTTC. It encodes CASSRLGEQFF.

This sequence joins TRBV5-6 and TRBJ2-1, with D unresolved. Per the germline V gene, CDR1 is SGHDT and CDR2 is YYEEEE. Trimming stripped 0 bases from V and 6 bases from J, with 7 bases between. The CDR3 totals 13 residues. The CDR3 is CASSLAHSNEQFF. CDR3 nucleotide sequence: TGTGCCAGCAGCTTGGCCCACAGCAATGAGCAGTTCTTC.

This rearrangement joins TRBV30 to TRBJ1-2; a possible D gene is TRBD1 (5 bases). CDR1 is GTSNPN, CDR2 SVGIG, per germline (reference sequence). Deletions cut 0 bases from V and 3 bases from J, with 11 bases between. The CDR3 length is 14 residues. The CDR3 nucleotides are TGTGCCTGGAGTGTACGGGGAGGGGACTATGGCTACACCTTC. This gives the protein CAWSVRGGDYGYTF.

This clone was detected a few times. J is TRBJ1-1 and V is TRBV4-1; D is possibly TRBD1 (6 bases). The V end was cut by 0 bases, the J end by 8 bases, with 16 bases between. The CDR3 is 15 amino acids. Germline-derived CDR1 and CDR2 are MGHRA and YSYEKL. The CDR3, as DNA: TGCGCCAGCAGCCAAGAGGGTATGGGCGGGACAGAAGCTTTCTTT. It codes for CASSQEGMGGTEAFF.

This chain links TRBV29-1 with TRBJ2-2; 9 positions agree with TRBD2. CDR1 is SQVTM, CDR2 ANQGSEA, per germline. There are 15 residues in the CDR3. J was trimmed by 0 bases and V by 5 bases; bases with no gene match: 4. CDR3 in amino acids: CSVSTSGPNTGELFF. As DNA, the CDR3 is TGCAGCGTTTCGACTAGCGGACCGAACACCGGGGAGCTGTTTTTT.

The chain has TRBV7-9 and TRBJ2-1; 10 bases are a match to TRBD2. V trimming: 4 bases; J trimming: 8 bases; junction bases outside the gene matches: 11. The germline CDR1 and CDR2 sequences are SEHNR and FQNEAQ (reference sequence). This CDR3 is built from 16 residues. The CDR3 nucleotides are TGTGCCAGCAGCTCCCGTGGGACTAGCGCTAGCGATGAGCAGTTCTTC. It codes for CASSSRGTSASDEQFF.

V is TRBV5-1 and J is TRBJ1-6, with a tentative D call TRBD1 (5 bases). This CDR3 is built from 13 residues. V lost 2 bases, J lost 11 bases, and 11 bases lay in between. Germline V gene lookup returns CDR1 SGHRS and CDR2 YFSETQ. The CDR3, as DNA: TGCGCCAGCAGCTTTTTTACGGGGGCACCCCTCCACTTT. This codes for CASSFFTGAPLHF.

The V and J genes are TRBV7-2 and TRBJ2-2; the D gene is possibly TRBD1 (5 bases). CDR1 and CDR2 from the germline V gene are SGHTA and FQGNSA. CDR3 size: 14 residues. The V end was cut by 2 bases, the J end by 5 bases, with 9 bases between. The CDR3 DNA is TGTGCCAGCAGCTTACAGGGTAGTACCGGGGAGCTGTTTTTT. This codes for CASSLQGSTGELFF.

The genes are TRBV5-5 and TRBJ1-5; unclear D gene. CDR1 SGHKS and CDR2 YYEKEE come from the germline V gene (reference sequence). V was cut by 5 bases and J by 4 bases, with 4 bases left in between. The CDR3 runs 11 residues. CDR3 bases: TGTGCCAGCAGAGAGAATCAGCCCCAGCATTTT. Its protein is CASRENQPQHF.

The chain's CDR3 is CASSQGPGQAIYEQYF. CDR3 in DNA: TGCGCCAGCAGCCAGGGACCGGGACAGGCCATCTACGAGCAGTACTTC. V and J are TRBV4-1 and TRBJ2-7, with 8 nucleotides matching TRBD1. This CDR3 region has 16 residues. Germline V CDR1 and CDR2: MGHRA, YSYEKL. The J segment lost 3 bases and the V segment lost 3 bases, leaving 10 bases of the junction unmatched.

The chain links TRBV6-5 to TRBJ1-1; tentatively, D is TRBD1 (6 bases). The V end was cut by 7 bases, the J end by 1 base, with 10 bases between. From germline, CDR1 is MNHEY and CDR2 SVGAGI. CDR3 length: 13 residues. The CDR3 reads CASTEGGNTEAFF. CDR3 bases: TGTGCCAGCACCGAGGGGGGGAACACTGAAGCTTTCTTT.

J is TRBJ2-1 and V is TRBV7-2; D might be TRBD2 (6 bases). The V gene's germline CDR1 is SGHTA and CDR2 FQGNSA. The CDR3 contains 14 residues. V lost 5 bases and J lost 0, with 8 bases in between. The CDR3 is CASSPGSSYNEQFF. The DNA of the CDR3 is TGTGCCAGCAGCCCCGGGAGCTCCTACAATGAGCAGTTCTTC.

Here the CDR3 reads CASSQRGDTEAFF. The CDR3 region has the DNA TGTGCCAGTAGCCAACGTGGGGACACTGAAGCTTTCTTT. This chain connects TRBV19 to TRBJ1-1; D unclear. Trimming cost V 6 bases and J 3 bases, with 11 bases left between them. Germline lookup yields CDR1 LNHDA and CDR2 SQIVND (reference sequence). This CDR3 has 13 residues.

This chain links TRBV30 with TRBJ1-3; D gene ambiguous. Trimming took off 1 base at V and 0 bases at J, with 7 bases between the two ends. Germline V gives CDR1 GTSNPN, CDR2 SVGIG (reference sequence). The CDR3 length is 14 residues. The CDR3 spells CAWSASRSGNTIYF. The CDR3 nucleotides read TGTGCCTGGAGTGCGTCTCGCTCTGGAAACACCATATATTTT. The full variable domain, its missing parts supplied by reference TRBV30 and TRBJ1-3, is SQTIHQWPATLVQPVGSPLSLECTVEGTSNPNLYWYRQAAGRGLQLLFYSVGIGQISSEVPQNLSASRPQDRQFILSSKKLLLSDSGFYLCAWSASRSGNTIYFGEGSWLTVV.

The genes are TRBV9 and TRBJ2-3; either TRBD1 or TRBD2 may fit D (5 bases each). CDR1 and CDR2 (germline): SGDLS, YYNGEE. V dropped 0 bases and J dropped 4 bases, with 15 bases sitting between them. This CDR3 is 16 amino acids long. The DNA of the CDR3 is TGTGCCAGCAGCGTAGTAGACGGGGCAAGTGCAGATACGCAGTATTTT. It yields the protein CASSVVDGASADTQYF. Looking up the rest from reference TRBV9 and TRBJ2-3 gives the full variable domain: DSGVTQTPKHLITATGQRVTLRCSPRSGDLSVYWYQQSLDQGLQFLIQYYNGEERAKGNILERFSAQQFPDLHSELNLSSLELGDSALYFCASSVVDGASADTQYFGPGTRLTVL.

The CDR3 nucleotides read TGTGCCAGCAGCGCAGCGGTAACCCCCAGAAGCTCCTACGAGCAGTACTTC. It codes for CASSAAVTPRSSYEQYF. V and J are TRBV11-2 and TRBJ2-7, with D maybe TRBD2 (5 bases). Trimming stripped 5 bases from V and 0 bases from J, with 20 bases between. This CDR3 region has 17 residues. Looked up from germline, CDR1 is SGHAT and CDR2 is FQNNGV.

The chain's CDR3 is CASSSRGTSYEQYF. CDR3 DNA: TGCGCCAGCAGCTCAAGGGGGACCTCCTACGAGCAGTACTTC. J is TRBJ2-7 and V is TRBV5-1; D is possibly TRBD1 (6 bases). The CDR3 sequence is 14 residues long. CDR1 is SGHRS and CDR2 is YFSETQ in the germline V gene. Between the trimmed V and J ends, which lost 3 bases and 0 bases, there was a span of 10 bases.